This T cell receptor beta chain stems from a study of beta chain features in type 1 diabetes. This clone was detected only once. Antigen unknown. It may be a read error: a sequence one base away is much more abundant. Heparinised blood was drawn once per donor, averaging roughly 120 mL. Study-wide findings and caveats: Shorter TCRB CDR3s, moderately but significantly so, were found in Type 1 diabetes patients in all four CD4+ subsets. Relative to healthy donors, patients appeared to have naive, central memory and Treg TCRB repertoires that were more similar.

Every bit of the isolated RNA underwent reverse transcription, so sequencing read expressed TCRB transcripts. Sequencing used immunoSEQ multiplex PCR; TCRdb keeps in-frame clones, though not all of them. The sample consists of some 150,000 clones, more than 10% of them appearing once. The TCR originated in a man aged 18 to 35 with type 1 diabetes. The sample comprised central memory CD4+ T cells from blood.

The CDR3 DNA reads as TGTGCCAGCAGCTTTGAGAACACTGAAGCTTTCTTT. Amino acid sequence: CASSFENTEAFF. The V call is TRBV7-9, the J call TRBJ1-1; no definite D call. Trimming shortened V by 3 bases and J by 1 base, and 3 bases separated the two germline ends. Germline V gene lookup returns CDR1 SEHNR and CDR2 FQNEAQ (reference sequence). The CDR3 extends over 12 amino acids. Using reference TRBV7-9 and TRBJ1-1 for the parts outside the CDR3, the full variable domain is DTGVSQNPRHKITKRGQNVTFRCDPISEHNRLYWYRQTLGQGPEFLTYFQNEAQLEKSRLLSDRFSAERPKGSFSTLEIQRTEQGDSAMYLCASSFENTEAFFGQGTRLTVV.